The T cell receptor (beta chain) under discussion was sequenced for a study of vaccination and CD4 T cells after COVID-19. Looking at the study overall: The cells were exposed to overlapping spike peptides originating from SARS-CoV-2, HCoV-NL63, HCoV-OC43 and HCoV-229E for stimulation.

With the Oncomine TCR Beta short-read assay, DNA from cultured CD4+ T cells was sequenced. MiXCR was run by TCRdb on the PCR reads, yielding one entry per CDR3 protein. There are 13,000 or so distinct CDR3 sequences in the sample; less than 65% occur only once, and 10% to 15% lies in the top ten. This clonotype was seen a handful of times. Its antigen is not identified. The treatment here: approximately 9-day PBMC culture with coronavirus spike peptide pools or control peptides (ViraFEST assay). In the ViraFEST assay, peptide-pool expansion preceded TCR sequencing of expanded clonotypes. Recorded positive PCR dates fall between March and December 2020, preceding US Alpha, Beta and Delta variants. Sequencing was performed on CD4+ T cells from blood, cultured in vitro. This TCR was sampled from a human donor who had recovered from COVID-19.

The CDR3 sequence: CASSLLGAPEVAEAFF. In DNA form, the CDR3 reads TGTGCCAGCAGTTTATTAGGGGCTCCAGAGGTGGCTGAAGCTTTCTTT. This chain connects TRBV27 to TRBJ1-1; D is perhaps TRBD1 (5 bases). Germline loops: CDR1 MNHEY, CDR2 SMNVEV (reference sequence). V was clipped by 1 base and J by 6 bases, with 18 bases between them. CDR3 length: 16 amino acids.